This entry describes one T cell receptor (beta chain). The sample originates from a study of control samples from healthy donors and cancer patients. The CDR3 runs to 16 residues. Per germline, CDR1 SGHRS and CDR2 YFSETQ. Trimming cost V 0 bases and J 2 bases; bases outside gene matches: 6. Clones were read by immunoSEQ multiplex PCR, and TCRdb kept only the in-frame ones, dropping some. Among 60,000 or so clones listed, 70% to 90% were seen once. This sequence was found in a man in his fifties in good health. What was sequenced was blood. The gene calls are TRBV5-1 and TRBJ2-3; TRBD1 matches 7 bases. CDR3 nucleotides: TGCGCCAGCAGCTTGGGGACAGGAGCCTACACAGATACGCAGTATTTT. The encoded protein is CASSLGTGAYTDTQYF.